The text below deals with one T cell receptor beta chain. Antigen unknown. The assay was immunoSEQ multiplex PCR, and TCRdb's table has in-frame clones only and misses some. The sample includes around 69,000 clones, more than 70% of them seen just once. The sample is drawn from a study of T cell responses to AZD1222 COVID-19 vaccine. Study overall: Some second doses came at about 4 weeks and others at about 12 weeks; these were pooled.

Germline loops: CDR1 SEHNR, CDR2 FQNEAQ (reference sequence). The CDR3 sequence is 14 residues long. Trimming removed 5 bases at V and 2 bases at J, with 12 bases between. General observations from the study: Just a handful of AZD1222 recipients were seropositive at baseline. The breadth and depth of Spike-specific TCRs increased once two AZD1222 doses had been given. Nearly half of spike-specific TCRs reportedly target variant regions that are unmutated in the B.1.351 and B.1.1.7 variants.

The clonotype originates from an adult in good health. Sample: peripheral blood, taken on day 0 of AZD1222 vaccination. The chain recombines TRBV7-9 with TRBJ1-1; TRBD1 might be the D (5 bases). This chain's CDR3 is CASSLGRTNTEAFF. DNA of the CDR3: TGTGCCAGCAGCCTTGGCCGGACAAACACTGAAGCTTTCTTT. Based on the CDR3 plus reference TRBV7-9 and TRBJ1-1, the full variable domain is DTGVSQNPRHKITKRGQNVTFRCDPISEHNRLYWYRQTLGQGPEFLTYFQNEAQLEKSRLLSDRFSAERPKGSFSTLEIQRTEQGDSAMYLCASSLGRTNTEAFFGQGTRLTVV.